This T cell receptor beta chain was documented in a study of control samples from healthy donors and cancer patients. Measured with immunoSEQ multiplex PCR; TCRdb has only the in-frame clones, and not every one. The sample lists 50,000 to 55,000 clones, around 90% occurring once. Trimming cost V 5 bases and J 0 bases, with 11 bases left between them. CDR1 is LNHDA, CDR2 SQIVND, per germline (reference sequence). The CDR3 runs 15 residues. The sequence was obtained from a man in his fifties or sixties with head and neck cancer. Sequencing used PBMCs. The genes are TRBV19 and TRBJ2-1; a possible D gene is TRBD1 (5 bases). CDR3 protein: CASSEQESSYNEQFF. CDR3 coding DNA: TGTGCCAGTAGTGAACAGGAGAGCTCCTACAATGAGCAGTTCTTC.